These 15 T cell receptor beta chains were sequenced from one sample in a study of T cell repertoires in ileal Crohn's disease. Time point of the sample: neoterminal ileum biopsy at postoperative endoscopy, about 6 months after surgery. Clones were sequenced by immunoSEQ multiplex PCR, and TCRdb holds only the in-frame ones, with some missing. The sample has around 3,600 clones; roughly 80% are singletons. Sequencing was carried out using ileal tissue. The receptors come from an adult with Crohn's disease.

The chain has TRBV9 and TRBJ1-3; the D is unclear. The germline V gene has CDR1 SGDLS and CDR2 YYNGEE. The V end lost 5 bases, the J end lost 0 bases, and 12 bases lay between the germline ends. The CDR3 has 15 residues. The CDR3 DNA reads as TGTGCCAGCAGTGCGACACCAGACTCTGGAAACACCATATATTTT. It codes for CASSATPDSGNTIYF.

The genes are TRBV11-2 and TRBJ1-1; 9 bases are shared with TRBD1. CDR1 SGHAT and CDR2 FQNNGV come from the germline V gene. With V trimmed by 5 bases and J by 5 bases, 3 bases remained unmatched. The CDR3 totals 13 residues. The CDR3 region has the DNA TGTGCCAGCAGCACAGGGGGCCGAACTGAAGCTTTCTTT. Encoded protein: CASSTGGRTEAFF.

V gene TRBV21-1 combines with J gene TRBJ1-2; the table calls TRBD1, which could not be checked here. TRBV21-1 is marked as a pseudogene. This CDR3 contains 16 residues. DNA of the CDR3: TGTGCCAGCAGCATCTCTAGAGCCAGGGGGGCCTATGGCTACACCTTC. It codes for CASSISRARGAYGYTF.

This clone was observed once. The chain links TRBV28 to TRBJ1-2; D is perhaps TRBD1 (6 bases). Germline V gene data show CDR1 as MDHEN and CDR2 as SYDVKM. The length of the CDR3 is 15 residues. Between the trimmed V and J ends, which lost 2 bases and 4 bases, there was a span of 14 bases. CDR3 loop: CASSLIGAGAYGYTF. CDR3 DNA: TGTGCCAGCAGTTTAATCGGGGCAGGGGCCTATGGCTACACCTTC.

V and J are TRBV28 and TRBJ2-1; D is perhaps TRBD2 (7 bases). This CDR3 region has 15 residues. Germline lookup yields CDR1 MDHEN and CDR2 SYDVKM. V gave up 2 bases and J gave up 7 bases, with 15 bases separating them. Written as DNA, the CDR3 is TGTGCCAGCAGTTTAGGAGGGGGGGTTACTAATGAGCAGTTCTTC. This codes for CASSLGGGVTNEQFF.

A remark on this clone: Within the sample, other DNA sequences also encode this same CDR3. J is TRBJ2-1 and V is TRBV27; perhaps TRBD2 as D (5 bases). CDR1 and CDR2 (germline): MNHEY, SMNVEV (reference sequence). CDR3 length equals 14 residues. V was pared by 2 bases and J by 1 base, with 6 bases between. DNA for the CDR3: TGTGCCAGCAGTTTAGCGGGTTCCTACAATGAGCAGTTCTTC. Its protein product is CASSLAGSYNEQFF.

The chain is built from TRBV6-1 and TRBJ1-2, with 10 positions matching TRBD1. Germline loops: CDR1 MNHNS, CDR2 SASEGT. With V trimmed by 5 bases and J by 6 bases, 3 bases remained unmatched. This CDR3 region has 13 residues. The CDR3 sequence: CASSRTGGDGYTF. As DNA, the CDR3 is TGTGCCAGCAGTCGGACAGGGGGGGATGGCTACACCTTC.

This clone was counted once. CDR3 loop: CASSSRGGLTDTQYF. CDR3 bases: TGTGCCAGCAGCTCGCGGGGGGGTCTCACAGATACGCAGTATTTT. The rearrangement uses TRBV7-3 and TRBJ2-3; 9 bases are shared with TRBD2. With V trimmed by 4 bases and J by 2 bases, 4 bases remained unmatched. CDR1 and CDR2 from the germline V gene are SGHTA and FQGTGA. The CDR3 contains 15 residues.

This rearrangement joins TRBV9 to TRBJ2-1; D perhaps matches TRBD2 (6 bases). Germline V gene sequence: CDR1 SGDLS, CDR2 YYNGEE. The V gene lost 4 bases and the J gene lost 7 bases, with 18 bases spanning the gap. This CDR3 has 15 amino acids. DNA of the CDR3: TGTGCCAGCAGCCCCGGGGCTAGCGCATGGAATGAGCAGTTCTTC. Its translation is CASSPGASAWNEQFF.

The chain combines TRBV18 with TRBJ1-1; perhaps TRBD1 as D (6 bases). The CDR3 has 13 residues. V was shortened by 7 bases and J by 1 base, with 10 bases between the two germline ends. Germline V gives CDR1 KGHSH, CDR2 LQKENI. Here the CDR3 reads CASYGTRNTEAFF. The CDR3 DNA reads TGTGCCAGCTACGGGACACGGAACACTGAAGCTTTCTTT.

In this sample, this clone turned up once. The chain uses TRBV5-1 and TRBJ1-3, with 7 bases that match TRBD1. Losses at the gene ends were 5 bases for V and 0 bases for J; bases not matched to a gene: 5. CDR3 length: 15 amino acids. Germline assignment: CDR1 SGHRS and CDR2 YFSETQ. DNA for the CDR3: TGCGCCAGCAGACCCCGGGACAGCTCTGGAAACACCATATATTTT. Protein product: CASRPRDSSGNTIYF.

The chain has TRBV7-2 and TRBJ1-2, with TRBD1 as a possible D gene (5 bases). CDR1 and CDR2 from the germline V gene are SGHTA and FQGNSA. Trimming shortened V by 3 bases and J by 8 bases, and 16 bases separated the two germline ends. The CDR3 has 14 residues. This CDR3 is CASSFLGPGRGYTF. CDR3 DNA sequence: TGTGCCAGCAGCTTTCTCGGCCCAGGGCGAGGCTACACCTTC.

This rearrangement joins TRBV7-2 to TRBJ2-7; possible D gene TRBD1, 6 bases. The CDR3 contains 14 residues. The germline V gene encodes CDR1 SGHTA and CDR2 FQGNSA. The germline V and J ends were trimmed by 3 bases and 0 bases, with 9 bases remaining between them. The CDR3 DNA is TGTGCCAGCAGCTTCCGGACAGTCTCCTACGAGCAGTACTTC. It yields the protein CASSFRTVSYEQYF.

This chain connects TRBV7-2 to TRBJ2-1, with 9 positions matching TRBD2. V shed 5 bases and J 5 bases; nucleotides not matched to a gene: 4. The CDR3 has 14 amino acids. CDR1 is SGHTA, CDR2 FQGNSA, per germline. CDR3: CASSRTSANNEQFF. The CDR3 region has the DNA TGTGCCAGCAGCCGGACTAGCGCTAACAATGAGCAGTTCTTC.

This chain uses TRBV6-9 with TRBJ2-3, with TRBD1 as a possible D gene (5 bases). CDR1 and CDR2 from the germline V gene are MNHGY and SVAAGI. The CDR3 is 15 residues long. The V end was cut by 7 bases, the J end by 2 bases, with 16 bases between. CDR3 coding DNA: TGTGCCAGCAACCAAGGTGGGGCTTCCACAGATACGCAGTATTTT. Protein sequence: CASNQGGASTDTQYF.